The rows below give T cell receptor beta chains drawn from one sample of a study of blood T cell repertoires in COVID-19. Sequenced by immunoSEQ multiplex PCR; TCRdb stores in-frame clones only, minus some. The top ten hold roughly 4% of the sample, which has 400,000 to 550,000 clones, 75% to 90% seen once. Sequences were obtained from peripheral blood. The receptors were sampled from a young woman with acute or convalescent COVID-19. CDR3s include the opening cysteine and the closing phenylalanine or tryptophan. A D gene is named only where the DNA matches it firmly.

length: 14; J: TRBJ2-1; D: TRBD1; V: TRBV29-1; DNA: TGCAGCGGGTCGGGACAGGGGTGGTACAATGAGCAGTTCTTC; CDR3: CSGSGQGWYNEQFF
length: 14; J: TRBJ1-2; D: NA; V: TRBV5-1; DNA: TGCGCCAGCAGCCGCGGACAGAGAGAGTATGGCTACACCTTC; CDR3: CASSRGQREYGYTF
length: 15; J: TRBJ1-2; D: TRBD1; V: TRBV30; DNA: TGTGCCTTCCCCCGAGTTGACAGGGGGCTCTATGGCTACACCTTC; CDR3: CAFPRVDRGLYGYTF
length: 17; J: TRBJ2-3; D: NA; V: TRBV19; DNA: TGTGCCAGTAGTCCAAGGAGGACGGGTCCCTCTGGAGATACGCAGTATTTT; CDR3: CASSPRRTGPSGDTQYF
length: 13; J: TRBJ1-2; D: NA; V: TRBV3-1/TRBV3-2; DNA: TGTGCCAGCAGCCAGGGGCTGTCGGGTGGCTACACCTTC; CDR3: CASSQGLSGGYTF
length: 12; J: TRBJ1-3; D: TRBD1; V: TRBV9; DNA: TGTGCCAGCAGCCCCAGGGGGAACACCATATATTTT; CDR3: CASSPRGNTIYF
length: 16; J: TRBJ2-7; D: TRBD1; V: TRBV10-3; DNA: TGTGCCACCGCTGACTCCGGGACAGGGTCCCCCTACGAGCAGTACTTC; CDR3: CATADSGTGSPYEQYF
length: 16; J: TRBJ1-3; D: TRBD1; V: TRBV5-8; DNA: TGTGCCAGCAGCCCTCGGGACAGGGGGAGCGGAAACACCATATATTTT; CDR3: CASSPRDRGSGNTIYF
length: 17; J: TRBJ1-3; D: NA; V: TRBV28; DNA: TGTGCCAGCAGTGCGCAGGGAATAGTAAGCTCTGGAAACACCATATATTTT; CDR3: CASSAQGIVSSGNTIYF
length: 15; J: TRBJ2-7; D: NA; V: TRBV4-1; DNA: TGCGCCAGCAGCCAAGCCCGGGACACCAACTACGAGCAGTACTTC; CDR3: CASSQARDTNYEQYF
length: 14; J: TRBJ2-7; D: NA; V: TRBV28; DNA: TGTGCCAGCAGTTTCAGTTTCTCCTCCTACGAGCAGTACTTC; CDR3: CASSFSFSSYEQYF
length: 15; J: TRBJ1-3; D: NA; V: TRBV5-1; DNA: TGCGCCAGCAGCTTGGCAGGAATCTCTGGAAACACCATATATTTT; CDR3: CASSLAGISGNTIYF